The T cell receptor (beta chain) described here comes from a study of T-cell memory formation after mild COVID-19. Notes on the study in general: Contracting clones from day 15 to 85 showed balanced CD4/CD8; later expanders favored CD4+.

Between the trimmed V and J ends, which lost 1 base and 4 bases, there was a span of 18 bases. CDR3 length: 17 amino acids. Germline V gene sequence: CDR1 LGHNA, CDR2 YNFKEQ. As to this clonotype: Its antigen is as yet unknown.

TCRdb recomputed calls from the 5' RACE reads with MiXCR, one row per CDR3 protein. The data show 250,000 to 300,000 distinct CDR3 sequences, roughly 17% seen once. The chain employs TRBV4-2 and TRBJ2-3, with D tentatively TRBD1 (5 bases). This receptor was obtained from a man between 18 and 29 years old who had mild COVID-19 (a few samples of this study predate the infection). Cell type and time point are not known. Sample: PBMCs or a T cell subset sorted from them (not recorded which). CDR3 sequence reads: CASSQVGATQGADTQYF. CDR3 in DNA: TGTGCCAGCAGCCAAGTCGGCGCTACTCAAGGGGCAGATACGCAGTATTTT.